The 10 T cell receptor beta chains below come from one sample, sequenced in a study of T cells in Graves' hyperthyroidism and ophthalmopathy. It was RNA transcripts that yielded the amplified TCR beta CDR3 regions. TCR CDR3 underwent first-round RT-PCR with the HTBI primer set. TCRdb reprocessed the multiplex PCR reads via MiXCR and lists one record per CDR3 protein. This table has around 600,000 distinct CDR3 sequences, 12% to 15% appearing once. What was sequenced was blood. The receptors come from a woman between 18 and 30 years old with Graves' ophthalmopathy.

This clonotype came up many times. J is TRBJ2-7 and V is TRBV5-1; D possibly matches TRBD1 or TRBD2 (5 bases each). CDR3 size: 15 residues. Germline V lookup: CDR1 SGHRS, CDR2 YFSETQ. Trimming left V 5 bases short and J 2 bases short, with 17 bases between. The CDR3 DNA reads TGCGCCAGCAGATGGGACGGGATGGGGACCTACGAGCAGTACTTC. It is translated as CASRWDGMGTYEQYF.

For this clonotype: Possible read error: a much larger clone is one base away. V usage is TRBV6-5 and J usage is TRBJ2-5; D uncertain. The CDR3 is 15 amino acids. With 4 bases removed from V and 3 bases from J, the gap between germline ends came to 15 bases. Per germline, CDR1 MNHEY and CDR2 SVGAGI. This CDR3 reads CASSSQATREETQYF. The CDR3 DNA follows: TGTGCCAGCAGTTCCCAGGCGACAAGGGAAGAGACCCAGTACTTC.

This clonotype was detected ten times or more. The V gene is TRBV6-6, the J gene TRBJ1-4, with D perhaps matching TRBD1 (6 bases). With 2 bases removed from V and 3 bases from J, the gap between germline ends came to 16 bases. Germline V gene data show CDR1 as MNHNY and CDR2 as SVGAGI (reference sequence). The CDR3 sequence is 17 residues long. The CDR3 here is CASSYGGLQGANEKLFF. The DNA for the CDR3 is TGTGCCAGCAGTTACGGGGGGCTCCAAGGCGCTAATGAAAAACTGTTTTTT.

This clonotype appeared many times. CDR3 nucleotide sequence: TGTGCCAGCAGCTTAGACGGGGTGCAGGGGCGGTGGCAAGAGACCCAGTACTTC. Amino acid sequence: CASSLDGVQGRWQETQYF. The V gene is TRBV7-9, the J gene TRBJ2-5, with D possibly matching TRBD1 (6 bases). The CDR3 has 18 residues. The V end was cut by 1 base, the J end by 2 bases, with 20 bases between. Per germline, CDR1 SEHNR and CDR2 FQNEAQ (reference sequence).

V and J are TRBV10-3 and TRBJ2-3; D possibly corresponds to TRBD2 (6 bases). CDR1 ENHRY and CDR2 SYGVKD come from the germline V gene. V was clipped by 4 bases and J by 2 bases, with 16 bases between them. The CDR3 covers 16 residues. As DNA, the CDR3 is TGTGCCATCAGTGGGTTTCCCGCGGGATCCACAGATACGCAGTATTTT. It translates to CAISGFPAGSTDTQYF.

This clonotype was detected many times. This chain uses TRBV6-1 with TRBJ2-2, with a weak D call TRBD2 (6 bases). CDR3 length: 15 residues. Trimming shortened V by 7 bases and J by 4 bases, and 16 bases separated the two germline ends. CDR1 is MNHNS, CDR2 SASEGT, per germline. This chain's CDR3 is CASIRKGGGTGELFF. CDR3 nucleotide sequence: TGTGCCAGCATCCGAAAGGGAGGTGGCACCGGGGAGCTGTTTTTT.

In this sample, this clonotype turned up a few times. V gene TRBV6-6 combines with J gene TRBJ1-6, with a weak D call TRBD1 (5 bases). This CDR3 contains 15 residues. Germline V lookup: CDR1 MNHNY, CDR2 SVGAGI (reference sequence). The germline V and J ends were trimmed by 0 bases and 6 bases, with 9 bases remaining between them. DNA of the CDR3: TGTGCCAGCAGTTACTCTGAGGGACGTAATTCACCCCTCCACTTT. Its protein is CASSYSEGRNSPLHF.

This clonotype was counted many times. The chain employs TRBV24-1 and TRBJ2-7, with 8 bases lining up with TRBD1. Losses at the gene ends were 2 bases for V and 2 bases for J; bases not matched to a gene: 10. The CDR3 runs to 17 residues. CDR1 is KGHDR, CDR2 SFDVKD, per germline. In DNA, the CDR3 is TGTGCCACCAGTGATTCCCCAAGGACAGGGAAAGCCTACGAGCAGTACTTC. Its translation: CATSDSPRTGKAYEQYF.

This clonotype came up many times. The CDR3 DNA follows: TGTGCCAGCAGTTTATACGCGCGGACGAACACTGAAGCTTTCTTT. This codes for CASSLYARTNTEAFF. The chain couples TRBV28 to TRBJ1-1; D unresolved. The germline gives CDR1 MDHEN, CDR2 SYDVKM. This CDR3 is built from 15 residues. The germline V and J ends were trimmed by 1 base and 1 base, with 10 bases remaining between them.

This clonotype was found many times. V gene TRBV24-1 combines with J gene TRBJ1-1; D is perhaps TRBD1 (5 bases). Germline V gives CDR1 KGHDR, CDR2 SFDVKD. V shed 5 bases and J shed 5 bases, with 14 bases lying between them. The CDR3 consists of 14 residues. CDR3 amino acids: CATSGVDGGTEAFF. CDR3 sequence (DNA): TGTGCCACCAGTGGCGTTGATGGGGGGACTGAAGCTTTCTTT.